These 17 T cell receptor beta chains share one sample of origin, sequenced in a study of cytomegalovirus exposure and HLA in healthy donors. 13 Jbeta primers and 60 Vbeta primers were used for the PCR. Clones were sequenced by immunoSEQ multiplex PCR, and TCRdb holds only the in-frame ones, with some missing. There are more than 90,000 clones in the sample; 60% to 75% occur only once, and 1.5% to 2% lies in the top ten. The sequencing sample was made of PBMCs. These receptors originate from a woman in her thirties or forties in good health and CMV-seronegative.

The chain employs TRBV12-2 and TRBJ2-7; the table's D call of TRBD1 was not tested on the DNA. TRBV12-2 is described as a pseudogene. This CDR3 spans 15 amino acids. The CDR3 reads CASRLCRDSSYEQYF. For the CDR3, the DNA is TGTGCAAGTCGCTTGTGCCGGGACAGTTCCTACGAGCAGTACTTC.

The chain uses TRBV4-3 and TRBJ2-5; 9 nucleotides line up with TRBD2. CDR1 is LGHNA and CDR2 is YSLEER in the germline V gene. There are 15 residues in the CDR3. V trimming: 4 bases; J trimming: 0 bases; junction bases outside the gene matches: 3. The DNA for the CDR3 is TGCGCCAGCAGCCTGATAGCGGGGGACCAAGAGACCCAGTACTTC. Encoded protein: CASSLIAGDQETQYF.

The CDR3 protein is CSVDVSNSGNTIYF. The DNA of the CDR3 is TGCAGCGTTGATGTGTCAAACTCTGGAAACACCATATATTTT. V and J are TRBV29-1 and TRBJ1-3; no firm D call. V lost 3 bases and J 0 bases, leaving 9 bases between the germline ends. The CDR3 extends over 14 amino acids. The germline V gene has CDR1 SQVTM and CDR2 ANQGSEA.

V and J are TRBV7-3 and TRBJ2-1, with 7 bases fitting TRBD2. After removal of 1 base from V and 9 bases from J, the junction contained 6 bases not matched to a gene. The germline V gene has CDR1 SGHTA and CDR2 FQGTGA. The CDR3 runs to 14 residues. Here the CDR3 reads CASSLSGSGGEQFF. In DNA form, the CDR3 reads TGTGCCAGCAGCTTAAGCGGGAGTGGTGGTGAGCAGTTCTTC.

The gene calls are TRBV2 and TRBJ2-7, with 8 bases lining up with TRBD1. Germline CDR1 and CDR2: SNHLY and FYNNEI. This CDR3 is 13 amino acids long. V lost 7 bases and J lost 2; bases outside the gene matches: 4. The CDR3 DNA follows: TGTGCCAGCAACAAGGACAGGGCCTACGAGCAGTACTTC. Translating it yields CASNKDRAYEQYF.

This clone has more than one count but fewer than ten. The chain recombines TRBV14 with TRBJ1-1; 8 bases map to TRBD1. Germline V lookup: CDR1 SGHDN, CDR2 FVKESK. The CDR3 loop spans 13 amino acids. V shed 6 bases and J 4 bases; nucleotides not matched to a gene: 4. The CDR3 DNA reads as TGTGCCAGCAGTTATGACAGGGGCACTGAAGCTTTCTTT. It is translated as CASSYDRGTEAFF.

This clone was recorded a few times. This chain connects TRBV4-3 to TRBJ2-7; a possible D gene is TRBD2 (6 bases). CDR1 LGHNA and CDR2 YSLEER come from the germline V gene. The CDR3 runs 14 residues. Deletions cut 1 base from V and 4 bases from J, with 11 bases between. DNA of the CDR3: TGCGCCAGCAGCCAAGGCGAGGGGAGGTACGAGCAGTACTTC. Translation gives CASSQGEGRYEQYF.

The J gene is TRBJ2-2, the V gene TRBV5-1; possibly TRBD1 for D (6 bases). Germline lookup yields CDR1 SGHRS and CDR2 YFSETQ. V was shortened by 1 base and J by 0 bases, with 10 bases between the two germline ends. The length of the CDR3 is 16 residues. In DNA form, the CDR3 reads TGCGCCAGCAGCTTGCATCCAGGGGCGAACACCGGGGAGCTGTTTTTT. Translated, it gives CASSLHPGANTGELFF.

The rearrangement joins TRBV5-1 to TRBJ1-1, with a tentative D call TRBD1 (6 bases). The CDR3 runs to 15 residues. CDR1 SGHRS and CDR2 YFSETQ come from the germline V gene. Between the trimmed V and J ends, which lost 4 bases and 4 bases, there was a span of 17 bases. The CDR3 here is CASSPYREGGTEAFF. Here the CDR3 DNA reads TGCGCCAGCAGCCCTTACAGAGAAGGGGGCACTGAAGCTTTCTTT.

Only one count was recorded for this clone. DNA of the CDR3: TGTGCCAGCAGTCCGTCAAACCAAGCCGGGACTAGTTTATATGAGCAGTTCTTC. Its translation is CASSPSNQAGTSLYEQFF. The V gene is TRBV28, the J gene TRBJ2-1; 8 nucleotides match TRBD2. The CDR3 totals 18 residues. Germline assignment: CDR1 MDHEN and CDR2 SYDVKM. Germline trimming cut 5 bases from V and 8 bases from J; bases unmatched to any gene: 20.

The chain joins TRBV4-3 to TRBJ2-3; TRBD2 matches at 8 bases. The V segment lost 0 bases and the J segment 3 bases; nucleotides outside the gene matches: 2. CDR3 length: 15 residues. Germline V lookup: CDR1 LGHNA, CDR2 YSLEER. In nucleotides, the CDR3 is TGCGCCAGCAGCCAAGAGTCTAGCGGGACAGATACGCAGTATTTT. Translation gives CASSQESSGTDTQYF.

This clone was counted a few times. The V call is TRBV28, the J call TRBJ2-3, with 10 bases that match TRBD1. CDR1 MDHEN and CDR2 SYDVKM come from the germline V gene. The V segment lost 6 bases and the J segment 3 bases; nucleotides outside the gene matches: 6. The CDR3 extends over 15 amino acids. The CDR3 spells CASSFGQGGTDTQYF. The DNA of the CDR3 is TGTGCCAGCAGCTTCGGACAGGGGGGAACAGATACGCAGTATTTT.

V and J are TRBV7-6 and TRBJ1-4, with D possibly being TRBD1 (5 bases). Trimming stripped 3 bases from V and 6 bases from J, with 11 bases between. CDR1 SGHVS and CDR2 FNYEAQ come from the germline V gene. The CDR3 has 14 amino acids. The DNA for the CDR3 is TGTGCCAGCAGCTTGGGGACTTGGGATGAAAAACTGTTTTTT. Translating gives CASSLGTWDEKLFF. The full variable domain, its missing parts supplied by reference TRBV7-6 and TRBJ1-4, is GAGVSQSPRYKVTKRGQDVALRCDPISGHVSLYWYRQALGQGPEFLTYFNYEAQQDKSGLPNDRFSAERPEGSISTLTIQRTEQRDSAMYRCASSLGTWDEKLFFGSGTQLSVL.

This clone was seen just once. V usage is TRBV7-2 and J usage is TRBJ2-2, with TRBD1 identical over 7 bases. V dropped 0 bases and J dropped 4; count of bases not matched to a gene: 8. Germline CDR1 and CDR2: SGHTA and FQGNSA. The CDR3 consists of 17 residues. In DNA form, the CDR3 reads TGTGCCAGCAGCTTAGCGGCCTCCCCAGGGGGCACCGGGGAGCTGTTTTTT. Translating it yields CASSLAASPGGTGELFF.

In its sample, this clone was seen a few times. This rearrangement joins TRBV7-2 to TRBJ2-1, with 12 bases matching TRBD2. CDR3 length: 16 amino acids. V was pared by 4 bases and J by 6 bases, with 7 bases of the junction left unmatched. Per the germline V gene, CDR1 is SGHTA and CDR2 is FQGNSA. The CDR3 bases are TGTGCCAGCAGCTCCCCCTCTAGCGGGGGGGTCAATGAGCAGTTCTTC. Its protein is CASSSPSSGGVNEQFF.

In DNA form, the CDR3 reads TGTGCCAGCAGCTTTTCGCCGGGGGGGCAAGAGACCCAGTACTTC. Protein: CASSFSPGGQETQYF. The genes are TRBV7-9 and TRBJ2-5; 8 bases map to TRBD2. Germline CDR1 SEHNR, CDR2 FQNEAQ (reference sequence). CDR3 length: 15 amino acids. V trimming: 3 bases; J trimming: 2 bases; junction bases outside the gene matches: 5.

The V call is TRBV6-5, the J call TRBJ2-5; 7 positions agree with TRBD1. CDR1 and CDR2 from the germline V gene are MNHEY and SVGAGI. CDR3 length: 15 amino acids. J lost 5 bases, V lost 6 bases, and 12 bases had no gene match. The CDR3 reads CASREQGMVAETQYF. CDR3 nucleotide sequence: TGTGCCAGCAGAGAACAGGGGATGGTTGCGGAGACCCAGTACTTC.